One sample yielded the 30 T cell receptor beta chains listed below, sequenced in a study of blood T cell repertoires in COVID-19 (dated by TCRdb to about 2020). The library was prepared using the immunoSEQ multiplex PCR assay. TCRdb retrieved this table from immuneACCESS and kept in-frame rearrangements only. Not all clones are present; in checked studies, unresolved V genes account for under half, and no reason is known for the remainder. The sample table contains about 210,000 clones; only one count was recorded for about 91% of them. Around 1.2% of the sample belongs to the ten largest clones. The sequencing sample was made of peripheral blood. Every receptor here comes from a man aged 30-40 years with acute or convalescent COVID-19.

This clone was seen only once. CDR3 DNA sequence: TGTGCCAGCAGCCAGACAGGGGGACACTCACCCCTCCACTTT. It is translated as CASSQTGGHSPLHF. This sequence joins TRBV6-5 and TRBJ1-6; 9 bases map to TRBD1. Germline V CDR1 and CDR2: MNHEY, SVGAGI. This CDR3 has 14 amino acids. The V and J ends lost 6 bases and 10 bases, in that order; junction bases with no gene match: 7.

The gene calls are TRBV27 and TRBJ2-3, with a tentative D call TRBD2 (6 bases). The V gene lost 2 bases and the J gene lost 3 bases, with 12 bases spanning the gap. CDR3 length: 15 amino acids. Germline CDR1 is MNHEY and CDR2 is SMNVEV (reference sequence). CDR3 sequence reads: CASSLILADTDTQYF. In DNA form, the CDR3 reads TGTGCCAGCAGTTTAATTTTAGCGGATACAGATACGCAGTATTTT.

The chain is built from TRBV9 and TRBJ2-7, with 9 bases lining up with TRBD2. Unmatched junction bases numbered 8, after V lost 5 bases and J lost 5 bases. CDR3 length equals 14 residues. Germline V CDR1 and CDR2: SGDLS, YYNGEE. The CDR3 coding sequence is TGTGCCAGCAGTGGTAGCGGGAGAATCGACGAGCAGTACTTC. This codes for CASSGSGRIDEQYF.

The chain is built from TRBV28 and TRBJ1-1, with 7 bases identical to TRBD1. The germline CDR1 and CDR2 sequences are MDHEN and SYDVKM. The CDR3 covers 14 residues. V shed 4 bases, J shed 1 base, and the junction held 3 bases outside the gene matches. CDR3 DNA: TGTGCCAGCAGTTCGACAGGGAGGAACACTGAAGCTTTCTTT. Translating it yields CASSSTGRNTEAFF.

This clone was seen only once. The rearrangement uses TRBV5-6 and TRBJ1-4; 9 positions match TRBD1. J gave up 5 bases and V 4 bases, and 6 bases lay outside the gene matches. CDR1 is SGHDT and CDR2 is YYEEEE in the germline V gene. The CDR3 runs 15 residues. The CDR3 protein is CASSQNGQGNEKLFF. The CDR3 DNA sequence: TGTGCCAGCAGCCAAAACGGACAGGGGAATGAAAAACTGTTTTTT.

This chain connects TRBV6-1 to TRBJ1-2, with D perhaps matching TRBD1 (5 bases). CDR1 and CDR2 (germline): MNHNS, SASEGT. V lost 0 bases to trimming and J lost 6 bases, with 14 bases between them. The CDR3 consists of 15 residues. CDR3 sequence reads: CASSEAGAPWDGYTF. DNA of the CDR3: TGTGCCAGCAGTGAAGCTGGGGCCCCGTGGGATGGCTACACCTTC.

This chain's CDR3 is CASSLPGAGELFF. The CDR3 bases are TGTGCCAGCAGCCTTCCGGGGGCCGGGGAGCTGTTTTTT. The V and J genes are TRBV5-5 and TRBJ2-2; TRBD2 might be the D (6 bases). Germline V CDR1 and CDR2: SGHKS, YYEKEE (reference sequence). This CDR3 is 13 amino acids long. Trimming left V 4 bases short and J 6 bases short, with 10 bases between.

The chain recombines TRBV7-2 with TRBJ2-1, with 8 nucleotides matching TRBD2. J was trimmed by 4 bases and V by 5 bases; bases with no gene match: 4. Germline V gene data show CDR1 as SGHTA and CDR2 as FQGNSA. This CDR3 is 14 amino acids long. Here the CDR3 DNA reads TGTGCCAGCAGCCCGGGAGGGTATTACAATGAGCAGTTCTTC. Its protein is CASSPGGYYNEQFF.

The rearrangement links TRBV3-1 (or the pseudogene TRBV3-2) to TRBJ2-5; perhaps TRBD2 as D (6 bases). CDR3 length: 17 residues. V was clipped by 1 base and J by 1 base, with 16 bases between them. Germline V CDR1 and CDR2: LGHDT, YNNKEL (reference sequence). The CDR3 DNA reads TGTGCCAGCAGCCAAGGGAGGGGTCCGGGACCCCAAGAGACCCAGTACTTC. It is translated as CASSQGRGPGPQETQYF.

This clone was detected once. This chain uses TRBV7-2 with TRBJ1-5; D remains ambiguous. The CDR3 loop spans 13 amino acids. CDR1 is SGHTA, CDR2 FQGNSA, per germline. V shed 2 bases and J shed 5 bases, with 7 bases lying between them. DNA of the CDR3: TGTGCCAGCAGCTTAACTCCCGATCAGCCCCAGCATTTT. Translating it yields CASSLTPDQPQHF.

The J gene is TRBJ2-7, the V gene TRBV6-6; maybe TRBD1 (5 bases). Germline-derived CDR1 and CDR2 are MNHNY and SVGAGI (reference sequence). With 4 bases removed from V and 5 bases from J, the gap between germline ends came to 18 bases. CDR3 length: 15 amino acids. The CDR3 protein is CASSSPFRQTHEQYF. CDR3 DNA sequence: TGTGCCAGCAGTTCCCCCTTCAGACAGACCCACGAGCAGTACTTC.

The chain carries TRBV30 and TRBJ2-7, with TRBD1 identical over 10 bases. Trimming took 5 bases from V and 3 from J; bases not matched to a gene: 16. CDR1 and CDR2 (germline): GTSNPN, SVGIG (reference sequence). The length of the CDR3 is 17 residues. CDR3: CAWAGQGKAGGYYEQYF. The CDR3 DNA reads as TGTGCCTGGGCGGGACAGGGGAAGGCGGGAGGATACTACGAGCAGTACTTC.

The chain's CDR3 is CASRLTSVSQETQYF. CDR3 DNA sequence: TGCGCCAGCAGACTTACTAGTGTATCCCAAGAGACCCAGTACTTC. This sequence joins TRBV5-1 and TRBJ2-5, with a weak D call TRBD2 (5 bases). Germline CDR1 SGHRS, CDR2 YFSETQ. Deletions cut 5 bases from V and 1 base from J, with 15 bases between. The CDR3 length is 15 residues.

J is TRBJ2-4 and V is TRBV15, with 9 bases lining up with TRBD1. CDR3 length equals 16 residues. With 4 bases clipped from V and 6 bases from J, the junction kept 10 bases outside the gene matches. Germline V gene data show CDR1 as LNHNV and CDR2 as YYDKDF (reference sequence). CDR3 bases: TGTGCCACCAGCAACGGTGAGGGACAGGGCCTAAACATTCAGTACTTC. This codes for CATSNGEGQGLNIQYF.

J is TRBJ2-3 and V is TRBV7-9; maybe TRBD2 (5 bases). The germline V and J ends were trimmed by 5 bases and 1 base, with 10 bases remaining between them. Germline CDR1 and CDR2: SEHNR and FQNEAQ (reference sequence). The CDR3 runs 14 residues. CDR3 sequence (DNA): TGTGCCAGCAGCCCTAGCCGGGGCACAGATACGCAGTATTTT. This sequence encodes CASSPSRGTDTQYF.

The V call is TRBV6-5, the J call TRBJ1-6, with TRBD1 matching over 8 bases. The CDR3 consists of 14 residues. Germline V gene lookup returns CDR1 MNHEY and CDR2 SVGAGI. The V gene end was trimmed by 6 bases and the J gene end by 10 bases; junction bases not matched to a gene: 8. The CDR3 loop is CASSRTGLWSPLHF. CDR3 DNA sequence: TGTGCCAGCAGCCGGACAGGGTTGTGGTCACCCCTCCACTTT.

The V gene is TRBV6-6, the J gene TRBJ2-1, with D maybe TRBD2 (5 bases). Germline V gene sequence: CDR1 MNHNY, CDR2 SVGAGI (reference sequence). V was shortened by 5 bases and J by 9 bases, with 8 bases between the two germline ends. The CDR3 covers 11 residues. Written as DNA, the CDR3 is TGTGCCAGCAGTGAGGGCACTGAGCAGTTCTTC. Translating it yields CASSEGTEQFF.

The chain is built from TRBV29-1 and TRBJ2-5; 12 bases line up with TRBD2. CDR1 SQVTM and CDR2 ANQGSEA come from the germline V gene. V trimming: 7 bases; J trimming: 5 bases; junction bases outside the gene matches: 17. The CDR3 totals 17 residues. The CDR3 spells CSAVGGLAGGPRETQYF. CDR3 nucleotide sequence: TGCAGCGCAGTAGGGGGCCTAGCGGGAGGGCCTCGTGAGACCCAGTACTTC.

The CDR3 sequence is CASSGGRLPEAFF. DNA of the CDR3: TGTGCCAGCAGTGGGGGGAGGCTTCCCGAAGCTTTCTTT. The chain carries TRBV2 and TRBJ1-1; D is perhaps TRBD1 (5 bases). This CDR3 spans 13 amino acids. Germline V gene data show CDR1 as SNHLY and CDR2 as FYNNEI. The V and J ends lost 4 bases and 8 bases respectively, with 14 bases between them.

The chain joins TRBV9 to TRBJ2-7; 9 nucleotides match TRBD2. The CDR3 is 15 amino acids. The V gene's germline CDR1 is SGDLS and CDR2 YYNGEE. The V and J ends lost 2 bases and 0 bases, in that order; junction bases with no gene match: 3. The CDR3 DNA sequence: TGTGCCAGCAGCGTTAGCGGGGGCCTCTCCTACGAGCAGTACTTC. Translated: CASSVSGGLSYEQYF. Full variable domain (remainder filled in from reference TRBV9 and TRBJ2-7): DSGVTQTPKHLITATGQRVTLRCSPRSGDLSVYWYQQSLDQGLQFLIQYYNGEERAKGNILERFSAQQFPDLHSELNLSSLELGDSALYFCASSVSGGLSYEQYFGPGTRLTVT.

The rearrangement joins TRBV5-1 to TRBJ1-4; TRBD1 might be the D (5 bases). Germline V gene sequence: CDR1 SGHRS, CDR2 YFSETQ. This CDR3 contains 14 residues. V lost 4 bases and J lost 5, with 12 bases in between. CDR3 DNA sequence: TGCGCCAGCAGCGGCGGGACGGGGAATGAAAAACTGTTTTTT. This encodes CASSGGTGNEKLFF.

The J gene is TRBJ1-1, the V gene TRBV28; D unclear. V shed 7 bases and J shed 8 bases, with 20 bases lying between them. Germline assignment: CDR1 MDHEN and CDR2 SYDVKM. There are 14 residues in the CDR3. The CDR3 sequence is CASKFRANLAEAFF. The CDR3 coding sequence is TGTGCCAGCAAGTTTAGAGCCAACTTAGCGGAAGCTTTCTTT.

The chain recombines TRBV5-1 with TRBJ1-5; D possibly corresponds to TRBD1 (5 bases). The CDR3 spans 14 residues. The germline V gene has CDR1 SGHRS and CDR2 YFSETQ. The V and J ends lost 5 bases and 4 bases respectively, with 13 bases between them. In DNA, the CDR3 is TGCGCCAGCAGTACCGGGGGTGCAAATCAGCCCCAGCATTTT. It codes for CASSTGGANQPQHF.

This clone was picked up a small number of times. The chain combines TRBV29-1 with TRBJ2-1; the D gene is possibly TRBD1 (6 bases). Germline V gene sequence: CDR1 SQVTM, CDR2 ANQGSEA. The CDR3 covers 14 residues. Trimming removed 4 bases from V and 2 bases from J, with 12 bases in between. Here the CDR3 reads CSVGNRDTYNEQFF. The CDR3 DNA is TGCAGCGTTGGTAATCGGGACACCTACAATGAGCAGTTCTTC.

The chain uses TRBV5-1 and TRBJ2-7; D unclear. The V gene lost 0 bases and the J gene lost 6 bases, with 16 bases spanning the gap. Germline V gene lookup returns CDR1 SGHRS and CDR2 YFSETQ. The CDR3 sequence is 15 residues long. This CDR3 is CASSLGSLSLSEQYF. In DNA, the CDR3 is TGCGCCAGCAGCTTGGGTAGCCTTTCCCTATCCGAGCAGTACTTC.

The chain is built from TRBV11-2 and TRBJ1-5; the D gene is possibly TRBD1 (5 bases). CDR3 length equals 15 residues. V was pared by 2 bases and J by 4 bases, with 12 bases between. Germline CDR1 is SGHAT and CDR2 is FQNNGV. The CDR3 DNA sequence: TGTGCCAGCAGCTTATCCCAGGGAACGAATCAGCCCCAGCATTTT. Translating it yields CASSLSQGTNQPQHF.

The count of this clone is one. The chain carries TRBV11-1 and TRBJ2-5; D possibly corresponds to TRBD2 (5 bases). The germline V and J ends were trimmed by 0 bases and 5 bases, with 13 bases remaining between them. CDR3 size: 15 residues. The germline CDR1 and CDR2 sequences are SGHAT and FQDESV (reference sequence). This CDR3 reads CASSLASGTRETQYF. Here the CDR3 DNA reads TGTGCCAGCAGCTTAGCTTCGGGAACGAGGGAGACCCAGTACTTC.

The V call is TRBV5-4, the J call TRBJ1-2; no definite D call. CDR1 is SGHNT and CDR2 is YYREEE in the germline V gene (reference sequence). There are 15 residues in the CDR3. V shed 4 bases and J shed 4 bases, with 17 bases lying between them. CDR3 protein: CASSPGTPGFYGYTF. The CDR3 region has the DNA TGTGCCAGCAGCCCGGGAACCCCTGGATTCTATGGCTACACCTTC. Complete variable domain (other parts from reference TRBV5-4 and TRBJ1-2): ETGVTQSPTHLIKTRGQQVTLRCSSQSGHNTVSWYQQALGQGPQFIFQYYREEENGRGNFPPRFSGLQFPNYSSELNVNALELDDSALYLCASSPGTPGFYGYTFGSGTRLTVV.

V is TRBV27 and J is TRBJ2-7; 9 positions match TRBD2. CDR3 length: 21 residues. CDR1 is MNHEY and CDR2 is SMNVEV in the germline V gene (reference sequence). V was pared by 2 bases and J by 4 bases, with 24 bases of the junction left unmatched. The CDR3 here is CASSLGRPGTSSQYRPYEQYF. The CDR3 DNA is TGTGCCAGCAGTTTAGGTAGACCCGGGACTAGCAGTCAGTATAGGCCATACGAGCAGTACTTC.

V is TRBV9 and J is TRBJ1-6; D is perhaps TRBD1 (5 bases). Trimming removed 0 bases from V and 6 bases from J, with 13 bases in between. The CDR3 is made up of 16 amino acids. Germline V gene sequence: CDR1 SGDLS, CDR2 YYNGEE. CDR3: CASSVGTSLINSPLHF. In DNA form, the CDR3 reads TGTGCCAGCAGCGTAGGGACAAGCCTAATTAATTCACCCCTCCACTTT.